This TCR beta chain derives from a study of CD8 T cells in Susac syndrome. This clonotype was observed a single time. The CDR3 extends over 13 amino acids. Trimming took off 2 bases at V and 6 bases at J, with 11 bases between the two ends. The multiple sclerosis control group consisted of treatment-naive patients whose relapsing-remitting disease, which was either stable or active, fulfilled revised McDonald criteria. Isolation of CD8+ and CD4+ T cells was performed negatively, whereas enrichment of TEMRA cells was done by FACS. Reverse transcription of roughly 0.5 to 1 ug RNA was carried out with random hexamers. An immunoSEQ multiplex PCR amplified TCR beta CDR3 over 54 Vbeta and 13 Jbeta. TCRdb reprocessed the immunoSEQ multiplex PCR reads via MiXCR and lists one record per CDR3 protein. The sample yields some 140,000 distinct CDR3 sequences, 80% to 85% seen once.

The genes are TRBV12-3 or TRBV12-4 and TRBJ2-7; D gene uncertain. The sample was CD8+ T cells from PBMCs. This receptor was taken from a human donor with multiple sclerosis. In DNA form, the CDR3 reads TGTGCCAGCAGTTTACTCCGGTTAAGCGAGCAGTACGTC. It translates to CASSLLRLSEQYV.